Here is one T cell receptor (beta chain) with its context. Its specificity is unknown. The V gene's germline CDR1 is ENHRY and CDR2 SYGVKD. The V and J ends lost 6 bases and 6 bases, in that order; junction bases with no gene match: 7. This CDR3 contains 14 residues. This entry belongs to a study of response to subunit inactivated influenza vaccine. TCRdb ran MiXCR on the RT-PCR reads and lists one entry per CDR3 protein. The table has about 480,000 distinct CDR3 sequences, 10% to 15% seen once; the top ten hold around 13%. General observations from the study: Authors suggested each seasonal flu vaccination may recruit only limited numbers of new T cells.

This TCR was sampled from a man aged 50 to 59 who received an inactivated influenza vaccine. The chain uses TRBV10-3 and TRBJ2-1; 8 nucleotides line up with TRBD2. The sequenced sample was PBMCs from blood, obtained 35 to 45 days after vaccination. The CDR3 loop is CAIRTGTSSNEQFF. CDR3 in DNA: TGTGCCATCAGGACCGGGACTAGTTCCAATGAGCAGTTCTTC.